This T cell receptor (beta chain) came from a study of blood T cell repertoires in COVID-19. Study in general: Sites in the United States, Italy and Spain provided acute and convalescent COVID-19 samples. PBMCs, B-cell-depleted T cells, or T cells provided the cDNA or gDNA that made up the material.

Original handling: Reference gene primers were amplified, and this amplification served to estimate nucleated cell counts. Repertoires were generated with immunoSEQ multiplex PCR, while TCRdb's copy carries only in-frame clones and drops some. V, J and clone size reflect that table, while D and trimming were determined from the DNA. Here the sample spans roughly 99,000 clones, 80% to 85% being singletons. Trimming removed 4 bases from V and 4 bases from J, with 7 bases in between. Per germline, CDR1 SGHRS and CDR2 YFSETQ. The CDR3 is made up of 12 amino acids. The origin of this receptor is a human donor in a cohort sampled during active COVID-19. The V and J genes are TRBV5-1 and TRBJ2-3; no clear D. The sample consisted of peripheral blood. This CDR3 reads CASSVTPDTQYF. The DNA of the CDR3 is TGCGCCAGCAGCGTAACACCAGATACGCAGTATTTT.